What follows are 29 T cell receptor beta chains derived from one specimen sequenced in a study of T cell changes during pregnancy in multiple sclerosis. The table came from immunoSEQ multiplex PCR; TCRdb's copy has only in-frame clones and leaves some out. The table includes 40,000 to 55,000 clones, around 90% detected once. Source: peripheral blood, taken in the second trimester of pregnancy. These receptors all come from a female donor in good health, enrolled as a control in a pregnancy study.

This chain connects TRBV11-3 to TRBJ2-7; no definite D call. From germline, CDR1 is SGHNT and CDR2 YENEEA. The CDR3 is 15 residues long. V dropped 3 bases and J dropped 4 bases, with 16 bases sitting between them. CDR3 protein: CASSFPSTQIYEQYF. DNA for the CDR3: TGTGCCAGCAGCTTCCCTAGTACCCAAATTTACGAGCAGTACTTC.

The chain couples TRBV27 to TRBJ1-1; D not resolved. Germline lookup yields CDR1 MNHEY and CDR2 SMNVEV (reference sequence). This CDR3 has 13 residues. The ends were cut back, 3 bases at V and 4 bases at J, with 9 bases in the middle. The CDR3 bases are TGTGCCAGCAGTTTGATGAAGAGCACTGAAGCTTTCTTT. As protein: CASSLMKSTEAFF.

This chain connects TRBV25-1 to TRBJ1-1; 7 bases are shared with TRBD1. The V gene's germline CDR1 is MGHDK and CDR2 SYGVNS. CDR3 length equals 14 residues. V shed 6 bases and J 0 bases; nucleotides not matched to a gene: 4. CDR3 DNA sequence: TGTGCCAGCAGGGAGGGGGCGCTGAACACTGAAGCTTTCTTT. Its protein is CASREGALNTEAFF.

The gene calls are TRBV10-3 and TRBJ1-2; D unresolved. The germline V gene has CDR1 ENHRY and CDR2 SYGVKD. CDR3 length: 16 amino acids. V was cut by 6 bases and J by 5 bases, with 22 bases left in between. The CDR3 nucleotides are TGTGCCATCAGGGACTCGGAGTTTTCTGTGTGGTATGGCTACACCTTC. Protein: CAIRDSEFSVWYGYTF.

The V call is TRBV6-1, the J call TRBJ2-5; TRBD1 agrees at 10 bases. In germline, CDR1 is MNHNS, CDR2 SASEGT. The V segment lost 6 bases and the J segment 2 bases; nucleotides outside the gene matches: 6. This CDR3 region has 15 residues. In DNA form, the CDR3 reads TGTGCCAGCAGATGGACAGGGGGACAACAAGAGACCCAGTACTTC. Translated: CASRWTGGQQETQYF.

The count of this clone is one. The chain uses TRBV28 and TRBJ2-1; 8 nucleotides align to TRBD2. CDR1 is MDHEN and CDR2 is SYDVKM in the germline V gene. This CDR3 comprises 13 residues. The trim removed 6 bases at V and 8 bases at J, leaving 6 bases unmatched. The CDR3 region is CASSLLGRDEQFF. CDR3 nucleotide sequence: TGTGCCAGCAGCCTCCTCGGGAGGGATGAGCAGTTCTTC.

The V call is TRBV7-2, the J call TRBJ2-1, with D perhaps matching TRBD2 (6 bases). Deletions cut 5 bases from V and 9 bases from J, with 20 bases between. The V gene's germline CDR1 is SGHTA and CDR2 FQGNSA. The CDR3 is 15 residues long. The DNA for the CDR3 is TGTGCCAGCAGCCCCGTGGGACTGCCAAGGGGTGAGCAGTTCTTC. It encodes CASSPVGLPRGEQFF.

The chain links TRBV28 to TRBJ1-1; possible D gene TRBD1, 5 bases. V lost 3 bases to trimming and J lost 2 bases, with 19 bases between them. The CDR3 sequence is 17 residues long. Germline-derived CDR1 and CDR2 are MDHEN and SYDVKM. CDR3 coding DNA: TGTGCCAGCAGTTTCTTACGAACAGGCGCCCTTAACACTGAAGCTTTCTTT. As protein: CASSFLRTGALNTEAFF. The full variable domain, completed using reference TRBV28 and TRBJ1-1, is DVKVTQSSRYLVKRTGEKVFLECVQDMDHENMFWYRQDPGLGLRLIYFSYDVKMKEKGDIPEGYSVSREKKERFSLILESASTNQTSMYLCASSFLRTGALNTEAFFGQGTRLTVV.

The CDR3 DNA reads TGTGCCAGCTGGACAGGGCAAGGTGGCTACACCTTC. Residues: CASWTGQGGYTF. V is TRBV18 and J is TRBJ1-2; 8 nucleotides agree with TRBD1. CDR3 length: 12 residues. Trimming took 7 bases from V and 7 from J; bases not matched to a gene: 5. Looked up from germline, CDR1 is KGHSH and CDR2 is LQKENI. Full variable domain (missing parts from reference TRBV18 and TRBJ1-2): NAGVMQNPRHLVRRRGQEARLRCSPMKGHSHVYWYRQLPEEGLKFMVYLQKENIIDESGMPKERFSAEFPKEGPSILRIQQVVRGDSAAYFCASWTGQGGYTFGSGTRLTVV.

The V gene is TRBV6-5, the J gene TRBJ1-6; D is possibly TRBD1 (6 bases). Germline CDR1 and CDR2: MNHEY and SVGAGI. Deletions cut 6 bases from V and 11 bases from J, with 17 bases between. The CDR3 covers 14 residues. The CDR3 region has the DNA TGTGCCAGCAGCCTCACCGGGACAACTGCACCCCTCCACTTT. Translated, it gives CASSLTGTTAPLHF.

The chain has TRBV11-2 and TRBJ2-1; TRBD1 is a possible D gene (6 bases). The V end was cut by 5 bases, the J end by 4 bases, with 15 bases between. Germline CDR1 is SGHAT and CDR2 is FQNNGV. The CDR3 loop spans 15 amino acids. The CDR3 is CASSQAPGQYNEQFF. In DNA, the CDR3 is TGTGCCAGCAGCCAGGCCCCCGGACAGTACAATGAGCAGTTCTTC.

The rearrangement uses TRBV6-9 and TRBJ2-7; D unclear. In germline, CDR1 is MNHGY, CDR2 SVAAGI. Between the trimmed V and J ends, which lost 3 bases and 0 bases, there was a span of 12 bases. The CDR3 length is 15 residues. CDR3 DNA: TGTGCCAGCAGTTACGCGCACCAGGTCTCCTACGAGCAGTACTTC. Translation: CASSYAHQVSYEQYF.

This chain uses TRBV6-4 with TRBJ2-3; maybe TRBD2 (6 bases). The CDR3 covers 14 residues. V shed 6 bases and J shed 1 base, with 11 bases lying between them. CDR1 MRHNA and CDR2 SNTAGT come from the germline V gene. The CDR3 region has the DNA TGTGCCAGCAGCAAGACGGGGGGCACAGATACGCAGTATTTT. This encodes CASSKTGGTDTQYF.

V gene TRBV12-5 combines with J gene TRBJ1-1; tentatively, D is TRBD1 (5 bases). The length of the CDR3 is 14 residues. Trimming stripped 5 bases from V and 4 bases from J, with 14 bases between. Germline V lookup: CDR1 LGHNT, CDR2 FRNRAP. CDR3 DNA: TGTGCTAGTGGTCCCGTCAGGGTCGGCACTGAAGCTTTCTTT. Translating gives CASGPVRVGTEAFF.

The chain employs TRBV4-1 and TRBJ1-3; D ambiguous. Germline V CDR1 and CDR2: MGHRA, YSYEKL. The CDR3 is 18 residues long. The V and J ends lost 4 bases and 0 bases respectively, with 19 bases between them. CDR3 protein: CASSPLPLRGFSGNTIYF. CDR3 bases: TGCGCCAGCAGCCCTTTACCCCTTCGGGGTTTCTCTGGAAACACCATATATTTT.

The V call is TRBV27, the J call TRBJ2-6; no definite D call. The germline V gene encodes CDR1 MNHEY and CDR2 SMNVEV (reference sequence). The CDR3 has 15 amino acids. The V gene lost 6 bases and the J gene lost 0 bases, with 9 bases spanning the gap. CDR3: CASSLPSSGANVLTF. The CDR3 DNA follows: TGTGCCAGCAGCCTCCCGAGCTCTGGGGCCAACGTCCTGACTTTC.

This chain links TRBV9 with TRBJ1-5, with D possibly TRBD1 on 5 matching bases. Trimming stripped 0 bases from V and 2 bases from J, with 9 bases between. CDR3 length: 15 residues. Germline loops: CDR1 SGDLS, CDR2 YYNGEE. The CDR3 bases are TGTGCCAGCAGCGTAGGTGGGGCGGGCAATCAGCCCCAGCATTTT. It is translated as CASSVGGAGNQPQHF.

As DNA, the CDR3 is TGCGCCAGCAGTGGACAGAAAGGGGAGACCCAGTACTTC. This translates into CASSGQKGETQYF. This chain links TRBV10-1 with TRBJ2-5; a possible D gene is TRBD1 (5 bases). Per germline, CDR1 WNHNN and CDR2 SYGVQD (reference sequence). V dropped 4 bases and J dropped 5 bases, with 11 bases sitting between them. The CDR3 is made up of 13 amino acids.

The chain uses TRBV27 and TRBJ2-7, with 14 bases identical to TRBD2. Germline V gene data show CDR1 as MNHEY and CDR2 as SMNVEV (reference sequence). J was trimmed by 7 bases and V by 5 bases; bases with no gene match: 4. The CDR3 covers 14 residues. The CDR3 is CASSPRTSGGEQYF. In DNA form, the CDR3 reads TGTGCCAGCAGTCCCCGGACTAGCGGGGGGGAGCAGTACTTC.

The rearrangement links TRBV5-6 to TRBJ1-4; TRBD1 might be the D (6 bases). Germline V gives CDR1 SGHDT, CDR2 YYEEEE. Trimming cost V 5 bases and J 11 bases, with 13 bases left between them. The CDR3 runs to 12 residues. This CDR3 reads CASSPRGGKLFF. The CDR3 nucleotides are TGTGCCAGCAGTCCCAGGGGAGGGAAACTGTTTTTT.

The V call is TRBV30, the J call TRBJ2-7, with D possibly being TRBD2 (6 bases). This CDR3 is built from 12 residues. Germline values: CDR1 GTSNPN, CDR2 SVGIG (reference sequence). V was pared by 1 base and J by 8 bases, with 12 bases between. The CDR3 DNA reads TGTGCCTGGAGTGCCGGGGCGGGGCAGCAGTACTTC. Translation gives CAWSAGAGQQYF.

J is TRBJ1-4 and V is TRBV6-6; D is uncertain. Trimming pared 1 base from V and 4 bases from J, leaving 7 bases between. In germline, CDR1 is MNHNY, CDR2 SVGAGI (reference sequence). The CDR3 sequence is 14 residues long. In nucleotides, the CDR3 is TGTGCCAGCAGTTACTACGGGAGTAATGAAAAACTGTTTTTT. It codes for CASSYYGSNEKLFF.

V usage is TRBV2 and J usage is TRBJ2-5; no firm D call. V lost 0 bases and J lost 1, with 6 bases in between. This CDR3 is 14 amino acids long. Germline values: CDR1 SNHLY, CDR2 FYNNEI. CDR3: CASSEARGQETQYF. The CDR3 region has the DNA TGTGCCAGCAGTGAAGCAAGAGGCCAAGAGACCCAGTACTTC.

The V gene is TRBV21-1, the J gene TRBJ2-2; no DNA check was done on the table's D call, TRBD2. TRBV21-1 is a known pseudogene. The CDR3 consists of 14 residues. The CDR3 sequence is CASWRGLDTGELFF. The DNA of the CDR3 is TGTGCCAGCTGGCGGGGGTTGGACACCGGGGAGCTGTTTTTT.

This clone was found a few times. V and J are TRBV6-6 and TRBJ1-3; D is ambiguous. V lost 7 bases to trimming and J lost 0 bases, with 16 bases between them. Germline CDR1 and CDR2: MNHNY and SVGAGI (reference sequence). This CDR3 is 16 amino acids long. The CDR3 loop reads CASTPSPQTSGNTIYF. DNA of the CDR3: TGTGCCAGCACCCCATCCCCACAGACCTCTGGAAACACCATATATTTT.

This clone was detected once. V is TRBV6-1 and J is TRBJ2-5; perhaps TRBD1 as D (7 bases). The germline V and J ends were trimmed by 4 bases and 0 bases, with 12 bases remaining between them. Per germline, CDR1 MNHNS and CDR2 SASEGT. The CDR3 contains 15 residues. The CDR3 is CASSAQGGYQETQYF. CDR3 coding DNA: TGTGCCAGCAGTGCCCAGGGGGGCTACCAAGAGACCCAGTACTTC.

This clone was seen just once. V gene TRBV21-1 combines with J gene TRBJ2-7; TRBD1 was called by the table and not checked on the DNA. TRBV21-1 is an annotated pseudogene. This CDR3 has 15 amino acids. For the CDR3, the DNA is TGTGCCAGCAGCAAATGGAACAGGGTCATCTACGAGCAGTACTTC. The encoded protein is CASSKWNRVIYEQYF.

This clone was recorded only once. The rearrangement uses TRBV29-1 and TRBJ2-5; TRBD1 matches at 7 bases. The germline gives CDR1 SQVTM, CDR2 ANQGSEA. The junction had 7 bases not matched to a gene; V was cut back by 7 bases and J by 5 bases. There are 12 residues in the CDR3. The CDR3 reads CSAQGDGETQYF. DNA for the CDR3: TGCAGCGCGCAGGGGGATGGGGAGACCCAGTACTTC.

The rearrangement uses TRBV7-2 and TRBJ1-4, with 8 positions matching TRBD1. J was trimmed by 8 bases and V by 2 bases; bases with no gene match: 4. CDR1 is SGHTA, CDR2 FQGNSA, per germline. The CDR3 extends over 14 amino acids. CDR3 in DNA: TGTGCCAGCAGCTTAAGGCAGGGGGCAGAAAAACTGTTTTTT. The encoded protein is CASSLRQGAEKLFF. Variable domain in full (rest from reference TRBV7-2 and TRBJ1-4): GAGVSQSPSNKVTEKGKDVELRCDPISGHTALYWYRQSLGQGLEFLIYFQGNSAPDKSGLPSDRFSAERTGGSVSTLTIQRTQQEDSAVYLCASSLRQGAEKLFFGSGTQLSVL.